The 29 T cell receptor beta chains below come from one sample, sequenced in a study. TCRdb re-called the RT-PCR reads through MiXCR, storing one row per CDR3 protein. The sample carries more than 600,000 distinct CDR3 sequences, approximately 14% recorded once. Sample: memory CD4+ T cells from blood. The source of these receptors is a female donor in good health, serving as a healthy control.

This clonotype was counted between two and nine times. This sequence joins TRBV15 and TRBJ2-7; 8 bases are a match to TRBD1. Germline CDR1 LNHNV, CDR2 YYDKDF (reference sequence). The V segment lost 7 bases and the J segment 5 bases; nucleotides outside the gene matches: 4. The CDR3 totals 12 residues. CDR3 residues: CATTAQGDEQYF. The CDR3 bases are TGTGCCACCACCGCACAGGGGGACGAGCAGTACTTC.

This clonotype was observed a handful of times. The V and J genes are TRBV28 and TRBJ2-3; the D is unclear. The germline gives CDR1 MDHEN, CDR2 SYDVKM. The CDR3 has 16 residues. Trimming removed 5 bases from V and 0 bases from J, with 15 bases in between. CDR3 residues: CASSNEMNPSTDTQYF. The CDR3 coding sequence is TGTGCCAGCAGTAATGAAATGAACCCTAGCACAGATACGCAGTATTTT.

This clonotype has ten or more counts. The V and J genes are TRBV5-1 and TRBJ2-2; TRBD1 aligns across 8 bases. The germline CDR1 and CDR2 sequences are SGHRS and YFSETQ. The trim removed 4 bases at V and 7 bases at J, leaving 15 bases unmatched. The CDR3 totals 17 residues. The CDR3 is CASSLLGAGGSGGELFF. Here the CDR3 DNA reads TGCGCCAGCAGCCTCCTTGGGGCAGGGGGCTCTGGCGGGGAGCTGTTTTTT.

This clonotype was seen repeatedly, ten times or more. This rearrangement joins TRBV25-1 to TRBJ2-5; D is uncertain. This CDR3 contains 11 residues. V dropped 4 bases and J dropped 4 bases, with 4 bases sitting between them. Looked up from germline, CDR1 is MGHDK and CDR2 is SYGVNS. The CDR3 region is CASSGVETQYF. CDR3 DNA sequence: TGTGCCAGCAGTGGAGTAGAGACCCAGTACTTC.

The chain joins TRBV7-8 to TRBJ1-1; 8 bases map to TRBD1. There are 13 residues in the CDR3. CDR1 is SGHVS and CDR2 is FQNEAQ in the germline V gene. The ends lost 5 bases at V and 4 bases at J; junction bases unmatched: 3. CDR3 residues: CASSRQGTTEAFF. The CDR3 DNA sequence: TGTGCCAGCAGCCGACAGGGGACCACTGAAGCTTTCTTT.

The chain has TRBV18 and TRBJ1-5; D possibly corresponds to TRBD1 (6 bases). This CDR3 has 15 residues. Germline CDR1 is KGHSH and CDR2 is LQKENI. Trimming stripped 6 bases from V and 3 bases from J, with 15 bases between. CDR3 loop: CASSLGHRDNQPQHF. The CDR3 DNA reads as TGTGCCAGCTCCCTCGGACACAGGGACAATCAGCCCCAGCATTTT.

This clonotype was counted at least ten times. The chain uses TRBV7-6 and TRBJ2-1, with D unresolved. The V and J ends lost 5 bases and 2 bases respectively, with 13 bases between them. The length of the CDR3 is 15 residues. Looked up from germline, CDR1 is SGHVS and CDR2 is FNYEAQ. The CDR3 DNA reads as TGTGCCAGCAGCCTAACCAGCTCAACCTACAATGAGCAGTTCTTC. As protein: CASSLTSSTYNEQFF.

The CDR3 coding sequence is TGCGCCAGCAGCTTCGGTCAGTTTCAAGAGACCCAGTACTTC. It translates to CASSFGQFQETQYF. This chain links TRBV5-1 with TRBJ2-5; no definite D call. This CDR3 region has 14 residues. The V gene lost 2 bases and the J gene lost 2 bases, with 10 bases spanning the gap. Germline V gene data show CDR1 as SGHRS and CDR2 as YFSETQ. Full variable domain (rest looked up from reference TRBV5-1 and TRBJ2-5): KAGVTQTPRYLIKTRGQQVTLSCSPISGHRSVSWYQQTPGQGLQFLFEYFSETQRNKGNFPGRFSGRQFSNSRSEMNVSTLELGDSALYLCASSFGQFQETQYFGPGTRLLVL.

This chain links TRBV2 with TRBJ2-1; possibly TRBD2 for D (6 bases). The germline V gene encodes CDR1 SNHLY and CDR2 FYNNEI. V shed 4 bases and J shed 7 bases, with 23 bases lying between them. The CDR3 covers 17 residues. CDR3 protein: CASSVWARAGTWNEQFF. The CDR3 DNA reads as TGTGCCAGCAGTGTATGGGCGAGGGCGGGAACGTGGAATGAGCAGTTCTTC.

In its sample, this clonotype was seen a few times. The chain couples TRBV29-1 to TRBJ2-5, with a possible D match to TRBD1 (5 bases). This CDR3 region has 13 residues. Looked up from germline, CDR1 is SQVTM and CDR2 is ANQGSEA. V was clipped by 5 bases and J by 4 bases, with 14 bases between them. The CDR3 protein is CSVLDPRGETQYF. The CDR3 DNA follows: TGCAGCGTTCTAGACCCAAGGGGAGAGACCCAGTACTTC.

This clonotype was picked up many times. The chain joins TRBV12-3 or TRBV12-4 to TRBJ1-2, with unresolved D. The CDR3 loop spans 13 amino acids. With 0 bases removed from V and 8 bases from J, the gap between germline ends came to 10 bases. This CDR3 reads CASSLATHTGYTF. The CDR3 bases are TGTGCCAGCAGTTTAGCGACACACACGGGCTACACCTTC.

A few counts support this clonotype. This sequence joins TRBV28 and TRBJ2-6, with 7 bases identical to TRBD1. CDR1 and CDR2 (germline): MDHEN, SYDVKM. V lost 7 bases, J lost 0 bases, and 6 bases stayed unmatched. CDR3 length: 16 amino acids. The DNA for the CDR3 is TGTGCCAGCACCGGGACAGTGAGCTCTGGGGCCAACGTCCTGACTTTC. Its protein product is CASTGTVSSGANVLTF.

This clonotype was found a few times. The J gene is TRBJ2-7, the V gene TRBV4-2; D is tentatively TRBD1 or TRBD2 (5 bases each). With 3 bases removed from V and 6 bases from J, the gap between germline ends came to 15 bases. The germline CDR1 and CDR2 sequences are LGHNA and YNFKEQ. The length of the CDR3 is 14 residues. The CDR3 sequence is CASSHQGPLPEQYF. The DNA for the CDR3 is TGTGCCAGCAGCCACCAGGGACCCCTGCCCGAGCAGTACTTC.

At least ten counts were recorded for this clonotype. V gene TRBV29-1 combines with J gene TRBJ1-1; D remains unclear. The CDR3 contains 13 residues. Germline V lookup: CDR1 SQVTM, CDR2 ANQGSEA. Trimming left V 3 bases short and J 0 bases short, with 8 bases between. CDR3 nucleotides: TGCAGCGTTGAGGGCCAGCTGAACACTGAAGCTTTCTTT. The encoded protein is CSVEGQLNTEAFF.

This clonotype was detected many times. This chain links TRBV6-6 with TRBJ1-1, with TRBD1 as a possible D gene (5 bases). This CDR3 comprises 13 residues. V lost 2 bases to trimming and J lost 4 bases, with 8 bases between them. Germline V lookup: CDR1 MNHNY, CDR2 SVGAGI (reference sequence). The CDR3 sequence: CASSYLGGTEAFF. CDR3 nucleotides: TGTGCCAGCAGTTACCTCGGGGGCACTGAAGCTTTCTTT.

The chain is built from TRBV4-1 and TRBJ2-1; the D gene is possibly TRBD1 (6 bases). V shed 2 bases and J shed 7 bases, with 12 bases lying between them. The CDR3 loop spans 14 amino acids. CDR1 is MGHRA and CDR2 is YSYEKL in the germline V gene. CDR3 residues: CASSQQLRGNEQFF. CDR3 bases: TGCGCCAGCAGCCAACAGCTTAGGGGGAATGAGCAGTTCTTC.

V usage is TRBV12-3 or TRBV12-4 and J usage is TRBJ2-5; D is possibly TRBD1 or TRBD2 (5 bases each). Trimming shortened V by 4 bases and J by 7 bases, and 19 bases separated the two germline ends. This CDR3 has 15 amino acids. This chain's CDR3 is CASSYSGTLKVTQYF. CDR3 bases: TGTGCCAGCAGTTATTCCGGGACCCTAAAGGTGACCCAGTACTTC.

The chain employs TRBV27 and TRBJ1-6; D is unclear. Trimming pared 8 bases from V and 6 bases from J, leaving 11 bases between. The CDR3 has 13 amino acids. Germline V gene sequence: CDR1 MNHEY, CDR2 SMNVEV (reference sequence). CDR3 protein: CASGPQINSPLHF. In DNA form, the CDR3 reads TGTGCCAGCGGCCCACAGATTAATTCACCCCTCCACTTT.

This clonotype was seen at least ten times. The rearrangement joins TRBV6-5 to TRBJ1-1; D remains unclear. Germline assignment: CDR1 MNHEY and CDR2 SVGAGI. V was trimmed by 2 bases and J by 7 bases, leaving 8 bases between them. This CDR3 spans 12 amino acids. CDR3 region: CASSYPDGEAFF. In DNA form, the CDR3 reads TGTGCCAGCAGTTACCCGGACGGTGAAGCTTTCTTT.

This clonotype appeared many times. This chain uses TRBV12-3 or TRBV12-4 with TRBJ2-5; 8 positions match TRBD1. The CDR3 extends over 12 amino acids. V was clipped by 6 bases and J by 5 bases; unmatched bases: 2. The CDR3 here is CASSRGPETQYF. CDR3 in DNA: TGTGCCAGCAGCAGGGGGCCTGAGACCCAGTACTTC.

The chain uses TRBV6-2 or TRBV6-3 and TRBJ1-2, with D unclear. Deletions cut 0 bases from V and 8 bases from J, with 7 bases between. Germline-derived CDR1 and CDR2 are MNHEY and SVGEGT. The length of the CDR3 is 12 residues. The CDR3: CASSYSERGYTF. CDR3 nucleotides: TGTGCCAGCAGTTACTCGGAGAGAGGCTACACCTTC.

CDR3 residues: CATSDITRSYNEQFF. The CDR3 nucleotides read TGTGCCACCAGTGATATCACCCGCTCCTACAATGAGCAGTTCTTC. This chain connects TRBV24-1 to TRBJ2-1; D not certain. Germline V gene data show CDR1 as KGHDR and CDR2 as SFDVKD. The V and J ends lost 3 bases and 0 bases respectively, with 8 bases between them. The CDR3 length is 15 residues.

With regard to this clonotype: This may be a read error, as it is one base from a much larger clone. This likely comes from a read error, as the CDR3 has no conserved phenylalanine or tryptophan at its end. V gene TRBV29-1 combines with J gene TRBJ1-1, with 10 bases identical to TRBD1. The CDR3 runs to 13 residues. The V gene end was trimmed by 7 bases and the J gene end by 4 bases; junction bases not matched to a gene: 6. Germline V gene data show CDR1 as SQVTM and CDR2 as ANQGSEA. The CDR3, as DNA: TGCAGCGGATGGACAGGGGGTAGCACTGAAGCTTTCATT. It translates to CSGWTGGSTEAFI.

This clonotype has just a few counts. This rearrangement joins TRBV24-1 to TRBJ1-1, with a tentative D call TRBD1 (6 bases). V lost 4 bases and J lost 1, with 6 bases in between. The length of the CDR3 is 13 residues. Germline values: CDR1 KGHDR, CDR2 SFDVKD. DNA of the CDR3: TGTGCCACCAGTGAGACAGGGAACACTGAAGCTTTCTTT. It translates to CATSETGNTEAFF.

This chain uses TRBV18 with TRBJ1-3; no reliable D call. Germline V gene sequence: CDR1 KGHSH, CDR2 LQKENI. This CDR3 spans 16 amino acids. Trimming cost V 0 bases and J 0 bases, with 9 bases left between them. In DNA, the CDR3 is TGTGCCAGCTCACCACCCGGCCTCCTCTCTGGAAACACCATATATTTT. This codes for CASSPPGLLSGNTIYF.

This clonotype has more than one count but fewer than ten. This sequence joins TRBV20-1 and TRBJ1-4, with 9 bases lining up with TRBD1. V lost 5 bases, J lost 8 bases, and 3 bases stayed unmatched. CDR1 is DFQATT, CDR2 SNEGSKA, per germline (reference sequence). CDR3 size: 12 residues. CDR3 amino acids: CSAHRGREKLFF. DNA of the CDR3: TGCAGTGCTCACAGGGGGCGGGAAAAACTGTTTTTT.

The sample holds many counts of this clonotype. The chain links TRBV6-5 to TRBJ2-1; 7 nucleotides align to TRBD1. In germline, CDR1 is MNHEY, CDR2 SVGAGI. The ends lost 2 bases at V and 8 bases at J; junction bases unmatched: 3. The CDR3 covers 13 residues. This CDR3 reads CASSYNRGHEQFF. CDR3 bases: TGTGCCAGCAGTTACAACAGGGGCCATGAGCAGTTCTTC.

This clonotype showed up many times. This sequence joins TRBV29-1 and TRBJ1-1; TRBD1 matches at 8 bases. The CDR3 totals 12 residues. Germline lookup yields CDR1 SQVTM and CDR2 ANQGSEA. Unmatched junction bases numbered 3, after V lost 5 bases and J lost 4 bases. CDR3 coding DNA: TGCAGCGTTCGACAGGGGATCACTGAAGCTTTCTTT. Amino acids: CSVRQGITEAFF.

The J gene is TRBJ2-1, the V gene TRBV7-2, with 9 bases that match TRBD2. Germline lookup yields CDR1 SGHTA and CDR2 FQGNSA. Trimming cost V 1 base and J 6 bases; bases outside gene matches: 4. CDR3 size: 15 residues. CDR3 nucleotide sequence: TGTGCCAGCAGCTTAGGCGGGAGGGGCTCCAATGAGCAGTTCTTC. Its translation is CASSLGGRGSNEQFF.